The 4 T cell receptor beta chains below were found in one sample sequenced in a study. TRBV12-4/TRBJ1-2 clonotypes were amplified with adaptor-ligated barcode primers. Via MiXCR, TCRdb re-called the multiplex PCR reads, giving one row per CDR3 protein. The sample yields 420 or so distinct CDR3 sequences, about 25% seen once. Sequenced material: memory CD4+ T cells sorted from blood. Subset reported: memory CD4+ T cells, CD4+CD45RO+CD25-. The receptors here all came from a female donor with breast cancer.

This clonotype was found a few times. The V call is TRBV12-3 or TRBV12-4, the J call TRBJ1-2; 7 nucleotides match TRBD1. The CDR3 totals 13 residues. With 4 bases clipped from V and 4 bases from J, the junction kept 3 bases outside the gene matches. The CDR3 protein is CASSSGQTYGYTF. As DNA, the CDR3 is TGTGCCAGCAGTTCGGGACAGACCTATGGCTACACCTTC.

This clonotype is judged large (0.1 to 1%). This chain connects TRBV12-3 or TRBV12-4 to TRBJ1-2; possible D gene TRBD1, 5 bases. V shed 8 bases and J shed 2 bases, with 18 bases lying between them. This CDR3 region has 15 residues. CDR3 loop: CASLGVPGTNYGYTF. CDR3 nucleotides: TGTGCCAGCTTGGGCGTCCCAGGGACGAACTATGGCTACACCTTC.

This clonotype is labeled as large. The chain recombines TRBV12-3 or TRBV12-4 with TRBJ1-2, with 8 bases that match TRBD1. The CDR3 has 12 residues. Losses at the gene ends were 6 bases for V and 8 bases for J; bases not matched to a gene: 5. The CDR3 sequence: CASSLTGVGYTF. CDR3 DNA sequence: TGTGCCAGCAGCCTGACAGGGGTCGGCTACACCTTC.

This clonotype rates as large (0.1 to 1%). The chain is built from TRBV12-3 or TRBV12-4 and TRBJ1-2; D call uncertain. The CDR3 spans 13 residues. V lost 5 bases, J lost 3 bases, and 10 bases lay in between. CDR3 loop: CASSLSTDYGYTF. The CDR3 bases are TGTGCCAGCAGTCTAAGCACGGACTATGGCTACACCTTC.